These 11 T cell receptor beta chains share one sample of origin, sequenced in a study of CD8+CD57+ T cells in acquired aplastic anemia. Profiling of TCR beta VDJ combinations and CDR3 sequences used genomic DNA as template. TCRdb reanalysed the reads using MiXCR and keeps one entry per CDR3 protein. This table has some 280,000 distinct CDR3 sequences, about 56% appearing once. The sequenced sample consisted of sorted CD4+, CD8+, or CD8+CD57+ T cells (not recorded which) from PBMCs. These receptors came from a human donor with severe aplastic anemia or a healthy control (not recorded which).

This clonotype occurred many times. The V call is TRBV11-2, the J call TRBJ2-7; no definite D call. There are 13 residues in the CDR3. Germline CDR1 SGHAT, CDR2 FQNNGV. Trimming cost V 5 bases and J 6 bases, with 14 bases left between them. The CDR3 DNA reads TGTGCCAGCAGCCTCCTTGGCGTGGGCGAGCAGTACTTC. Translation: CASSLLGVGEQYF. Using reference TRBV11-2 and TRBJ2-7 for the parts outside the CDR3, the full variable domain is EAGVAQSPRYKIIEKRQSVAFWCNPISGHATLYWYQQILGQGPKLLIQFQNNGVVDDSQLPKDRFSAERLKGVDSTLKIQPAKLEDSAVYLCASSLLGVGEQYFGPGTRLTVT.

For the CDR3, the DNA is TGTGCCACCAGGGACAGTACTGAAGCTTTCTTT. Its protein is CATRDSTEAFF. This chain joins TRBV24-1 and TRBJ1-1; TRBD1 might be the D (6 bases). Trimming took 7 bases from V and 5 from J, leaving 7 bases between them. Germline loops: CDR1 KGHDR, CDR2 SFDVKD. CDR3 length: 11 residues.

The chain recombines TRBV9 with TRBJ1-3, with 7 bases identical to TRBD1. The CDR3 sequence is 18 residues long. CDR1 is SGDLS and CDR2 is YYNGEE in the germline V gene. Trimming cost V 4 bases and J 1 base; bases outside gene matches: 14. In nucleotides, the CDR3 is TGTGCCAGCAGCAAACACGGAGGACAGGAATCTTCTGGAAACACCATATATTTT. It specifies CASSKHGGQESSGNTIYF. Based on the CDR3 plus reference TRBV9 and TRBJ1-3, the full variable domain is DSGVTQTPKHLITATGQRVTLRCSPRSGDLSVYWYQQSLDQGLQFLIQYYNGEERAKGNILERFSAQQFPDLHSELNLSSLELGDSALYFCASSKHGGQESSGNTIYFGEGSWLTVV.

This sequence joins TRBV20-1 and TRBJ1-5; perhaps TRBD1 as D (6 bases). CDR3 length: 12 residues. Germline V lookup: CDR1 DFQATT, CDR2 SNEGSKA (reference sequence). With 7 bases removed from V and 7 bases from J, the gap between germline ends came to 14 bases. CDR3 in amino acids: CSGTQGQQPQHF. For the CDR3, the DNA is TGCAGTGGGACACAGGGTCAACAGCCCCAGCATTTT.

The chain carries TRBV7-8 and TRBJ2-2; 8 bases are shared with TRBD1. Trimming took 6 bases from V and 1 from J; bases not matched to a gene: 4. Germline-derived CDR1 and CDR2 are SGHVS and FQNEAQ. The CDR3 runs 15 residues. The CDR3: CASRSGTGNTGELFF. The CDR3 nucleotides are TGTGCCAGCAGGTCCGGGACAGGGAACACCGGGGAGCTGTTTTTT.

The J gene is TRBJ1-1, the V gene TRBV9; weak D call: TRBD1 (6 bases). CDR1 SGDLS and CDR2 YYNGEE come from the germline V gene. CDR3 size: 13 residues. V was clipped by 3 bases and J by 3 bases, with 9 bases between them. The CDR3 coding sequence is TGTGCCAGCAGCGACAGGGAGGACACTGAAGCTTTCTTT. Amino acids: CASSDREDTEAFF.

The chain employs TRBV5-1 and TRBJ1-1, with a weak D call TRBD1 (5 bases). This CDR3 has 14 amino acids. V lost 3 bases and J lost 5, with 14 bases in between. In germline, CDR1 is SGHRS, CDR2 YFSETQ. CDR3 DNA: TGCGCCAGCAGCTCTGGGGGGACGATGACTGAAGCTTTCTTT. It translates to CASSSGGTMTEAFF.

V gene TRBV5-8 combines with J gene TRBJ2-7, with D unresolved. Trimming removed 4 bases from V and 2 bases from J, with 13 bases in between. This CDR3 has 14 amino acids. Germline V CDR1 and CDR2: SGHTS, YDEGEE. The chain's CDR3 is CASSQDALTYEQYF. The CDR3 region has the DNA TGTGCCAGCAGCCAAGATGCCTTAACCTACGAGCAGTACTTC.

The chain carries TRBV7-8 and TRBJ1-2, with D possibly TRBD1 on 5 matching bases. CDR1 SGHVS and CDR2 FQNEAQ come from the germline V gene. The CDR3 covers 16 residues. V dropped 1 base and J dropped 2 bases, with 14 bases sitting between them. CDR3 sequence: CASSLELGARNYGYTF. CDR3 coding DNA: TGTGCCAGCAGCTTAGAGCTAGGGGCTAGAAACTATGGCTACACCTTC.

The chain uses TRBV29-1 and TRBJ1-2; tentatively, D is TRBD1 (6 bases). V was clipped by 2 bases and J by 8 bases, with 12 bases between them. Germline values: CDR1 SQVTM, CDR2 ANQGSEA. This CDR3 region has 12 residues. In DNA, the CDR3 is TGCAGCGTTGAACCCGACAGGTTCGGCTACACCTTC. The encoded protein is CSVEPDRFGYTF.

This clonotype appeared many times. J is TRBJ2-2 and V is TRBV20-1, with 8 bases aligning to TRBD1. Germline V gene lookup returns CDR1 DFQATT and CDR2 SNEGSKA (reference sequence). V was pared by 5 bases and J by 7 bases, with 12 bases of the junction left unmatched. There are 15 residues in the CDR3. The CDR3 sequence: CSAPRQDRVGGELFF. The DNA for the CDR3 is TGCAGTGCTCCCCGTCAGGACAGGGTGGGCGGGGAGCTGTTTTTT.